This T cell receptor beta chain was recovered during a study of CD8+CD57+ T cells in acquired aplastic anemia. TCR beta VDJ and CDR3 profiling used genomic DNA as template. MiXCR, run by TCRdb on the reads, gives a single entry per CDR3 protein. The table lists tens of thousands of distinct CDR3 sequences, 65% to 80% of them singletons. Germline values: CDR1 SGHTA, CDR2 FQGTGA. Trimming took off 6 bases at V and 0 bases at J, with 15 bases between the two ends. The CDR3 extends over 15 amino acids. V gene TRBV7-3 combines with J gene TRBJ2-7, with TRBD2 as a possible D gene (5 bases). The source material was sorted CD4+, CD8+, or CD8+CD57+ T cells (not recorded which) from PBMCs. The origin of this receptor is a human donor in good health, serving as a control. This CDR3 is CASSLDHTSSYEQYF. The DNA of the CDR3 is TGTGCCAGCAGTTTGGACCATACTAGCTCCTACGAGCAGTACTTC.